Given below is one TCR beta chain in context. Its antigen is not identified. V lost 4 bases and J lost 3; bases outside the gene matches: 6. Germline CDR1 SQVTM, CDR2 ANQGSEA. The CDR3 totals 16 residues. The data derive from a study of T-cell reconstitution after alpha-beta-depleted transplantation in children. General study results and limits: T-cell counts and diversity were attributed mostly to newly produced T cells one year after transplant. The study reportedly traced alpha-beta T cells about two months after transplant to several hundred expanded graft clones.

Unique molecular identifiers were built into the TCRbeta library. TCRdb itself ran the PCR reads through MiXCR, one entry per CDR3 protein. The sample records about a million distinct CDR3 sequences, 25% to 35% being singletons. The source was PBMCs, mostly from graft donor cells, collected 360 days after TCRalphabeta/CD19-depleted stem cell transplant. V is TRBV29-1 and J is TRBJ2-1, with 13 bases that match TRBD2. The clonotype comes from a boy under two years old who had a stem cell transplant for SCID, so the T cells may come from the graft donor. The CDR3 DNA reads as TGCAGCGTTGCCCGACTAGCGGGGGGTCACTACAATGAGCAGTTCTTC. Translated: CSVARLAGGHYNEQFF.